This T cell receptor beta chain was documented in a study of post-analysis software for immune sequencing data (dated by TCRdb to the mid-2010s). In terms of the full investigation: The recorded disease courses included relapsing-remitting, secondary progressive and progressive-relapsing multiple sclerosis, and some patients had no subtype annotation. A subset of samples was prepared in parallel using single-end sample barcoding, then pooled and co-amplified after Illumina adapter ligation. The patient repertoires were compared against more than 10 previously published healthy control repertoires obtained from donors aged roughly 6 to 28 years. Results and caveats for the whole study, not just this receptor: Strong co-clustering of samples prepared in the same batch was shown by direct clustering with F measure, prompting a batch-effect correction. The control group was slightly older than the multiple sclerosis patient group. Normalized Chao1 diversity was significantly lower in multiple sclerosis patients than controls, suggesting substantial peripheral T-cell clonal expansion. Several TRBV segments, including TRBV5-6, TRBV5-1 and TRBV20-1, were significantly more frequent in patients than controls.

Remarks on this clonotype: Its antigen is not yet known. There are no base qualities to consult, and no much larger clone falls within one base.

To demonstrate the VDJtools post-analysis software, TCR beta repertoires were profiled from the peripheral blood of 10 to 15 young patients with multiple sclerosis. Multiple sclerosis patients were children and adolescents aged roughly 6 to 17 years. The CDR3 spans 14 residues, from the cysteine through the phenylalanine. Solely the CDR3 DNA is kept, with 42 bases framed from the first base. Cut back by 4 bases and 5 bases, the V and J ends lie 14 bases apart. CDR1 is given as LGHDT and CDR2 as YNNKEL, both from the germline V gene (reference sequence). Libraries were built with PCR. Sequencing was carried out with an Illumina HiSeq 2500. To reduce PCR and sequencing biases, unique molecular identifiers were built into the TCR beta cDNA libraries. Approximately 500,000 cDNA molecules were obtained for every 1 to 10 million input T cells, so each molecule roughly corresponded to one T cell. The patient libraries were prepared and sequenced with the same protocol used for the earlier healthy control dataset. Within a given batch, samples were prepared together, multiplexed and sequenced on the same HiSeq lane. Concerning the study's data processing: Raw barcoded reads were processed with MIGEC, discarding single-read molecular identifier groups before consensus assembly and CDR3 extraction. VDJtools was used for post-analysis of the clonotype tables, with diversity normalized by down-sampling every dataset to the smallest sample size. To correct batch-related cross-sample contamination, repertoire overlap clustering matched CDR3 amino acid sequences but not nucleotide sequences. Using fastp trimming at Q25 and MiXCR clonotype assembly, TCRdb reanalyzed the public sequencing data and kept in-frame beta chains. Merged by CDR3 protein, the rows form single entries marked with the most common genes and DNA. TCRdb's processing, not the authors' own work, is the source of the V and J calls. Recorded for this sample are about 540,000 distinct CDR3 sequences; roughly 34% of them occurred a single time. The top ten clonotypes cover 4.5% to 7.5% of the sample.

The sequence derives from a girl aged 2-17 years with multiple sclerosis. The sample taken for sequencing was blood. The chain was built from TRBV3-1 and TRBJ2-5, with no reliable assignment of the D segment. The CDR3 in this case is CASSPEAARETQYF. The bases are TGTGCCAGCAGCCCCGAGGCAGCTCGCGAGACCCAGTACTTC.